These T cell receptor beta chains were read from a single sample in a study of early T cells in non-severe SARS-CoV-2 infection. TCRdb passed the 5' RACE reads through MiXCR, listing each CDR3 protein once. The sample includes about 77,000 distinct CDR3 sequences, around 12% of them seen just once. The source material was whole blood, sampled at baseline. The origin of the receptors is an adult who was a healthcare worker with PCR-confirmed SARS-CoV-2 infection or an uninfected control (not recorded which). The donor label of this sample is uncertain. CDR3s include the opening cysteine and the closing phenylalanine or tryptophan. A D gene is named only where the DNA matches it firmly. Clone size is not always given. Where it is, it says once, few, many or a class for expanded clones.

d_call: -
v_call: TRBV7-9
j_call: TRBJ1-4
clone_size: -
cdr3_aa: CASNQQVSNEKLFF
cdr3_nt: TGTGCCAGCAATCAACAGGTGTCTAATGAAAAACTGTTTTTT

d_call: -
v_call: TRBV12-3/TRBV12-4
j_call: TRBJ2-5
clone_size: few
cdr3_aa: CASSSFAPVQETQYF
cdr3_nt: TGTGCCAGCAGTTCGTTTGCCCCAGTCCAAGAGACCCAGTACTTC

d_call: -
v_call: TRBV3-1
j_call: TRBJ2-1
clone_size: many
cdr3_aa: CASSQVGGAVYNEQFF
cdr3_nt: TGTGCCAGCAGCCAAGTAGGGGGGGCGGTCTACAATGAGCAGTTCTTC

d_call: TRBD1
v_call: TRBV6-4
j_call: TRBJ2-1
clone_size: -
cdr3_aa: CASSTTGGNEQFF
cdr3_nt: TGTGCCAGCAGTACGACAGGGGGCAATGAGCAGTTCTTC

d_call: -
v_call: TRBV12-3/TRBV12-4
j_call: TRBJ2-3
clone_size: few
cdr3_aa: CASSPNRDTQYF
cdr3_nt: TGTGCCAGCAGTCCCAACAGAGATACGCAGTATTTT

d_call: -
v_call: TRBV2
j_call: TRBJ1-6
clone_size: many
cdr3_aa: CASSRQAANSPLHF
cdr3_nt: TGTGCCAGCAGCAGACAGGCGGCGAATTCACCCCTCCACTTT

d_call: -
v_call: TRBV7-2
j_call: TRBJ1-6
clone_size: -
cdr3_aa: CASSWGRSSPLHF
cdr3_nt: TGTGCCAGCAGCTGGGGACGGAGTTCACCCCTCCACTTT

d_call: -
v_call: TRBV6-6
j_call: TRBJ2-7
clone_size: few
cdr3_aa: CASSYLLNYEQYF
cdr3_nt: TGTGCCAGCAGTTACTTACTAAACTACGAGCAGTACTTC

d_call: -
v_call: TRBV10-1
j_call: TRBJ2-1
clone_size: -
cdr3_aa: CASSDPGVEQFF
cdr3_nt: TGCGCCAGCAGTGATCCGGGGGTTGAGCAGTTCTTC

d_call: -
v_call: TRBV5-1
j_call: TRBJ2-3
clone_size: -
cdr3_aa: CASSSGPLPDTQYF
cdr3_nt: TGCGCCAGCAGCTCGGGACCCCTCCCGGATACGCAGTATTTT

d_call: TRBD1
v_call: TRBV5-5
j_call: TRBJ2-5
clone_size: -
cdr3_aa: CATKTGIQETQYF
cdr3_nt: TGTGCCACCAAGACAGGGATACAAGAGACCCAGTACTTC

d_call: TRBD1
v_call: TRBV27
j_call: TRBJ2-7
clone_size: -
cdr3_aa: CASSPRDRGTEQYF
cdr3_nt: TGTGCCAGCAGCCCCCGGGACAGGGGGACCGAGCAGTACTTC

d_call: -
v_call: TRBV27
j_call: TRBJ2-2
clone_size: few
cdr3_aa: CASSLAVIRERDTGELFF
cdr3_nt: TGTGCCAGCAGTCTGGCCGTCATCCGGGAGAGGGACACCGGGGAGCTGTTTTTT

d_call: TRBD2
v_call: TRBV12-3/TRBV12-4
j_call: TRBJ2-3
clone_size: few
cdr3_aa: CASSSGLAGLGTDTQYF
cdr3_nt: TGTGCCAGCAGTTCAGGACTAGCGGGACTTGGTACAGATACGCAGTATTTT

d_call: TRBD1
v_call: TRBV2
j_call: TRBJ2-7
clone_size: -
cdr3_aa: CASSEGGGGEQYF
cdr3_nt: TGTGCCAGCAGTGAAGGAGGGGGCGGCGAGCAGTACTTC

d_call: TRBD1
v_call: TRBV4-2
j_call: TRBJ2-1
clone_size: -
cdr3_aa: CASSHGTGPDNEQFF
cdr3_nt: TGTGCCAGCAGCCACGGGACAGGGCCCGACAATGAGCAGTTCTTC

d_call: -
v_call: TRBV20-1
j_call: TRBJ2-1
clone_size: few
cdr3_aa: CSARDGGRSWYNEQFF
cdr3_nt: TGCAGTGCTAGAGATGGGGGACGGTCCTGGTACAATGAGCAGTTCTTC

d_call: TRBD1
v_call: TRBV11-2
j_call: TRBJ2-3
clone_size: few
cdr3_aa: CASSLVQGAITDTQYF
cdr3_nt: TGTGCCAGCAGCTTAGTACAGGGGGCCATCACAGATACGCAGTATTTT

d_call: TRBD1
v_call: TRBV15
j_call: TRBJ2-1
clone_size: many
cdr3_aa: CATSLDRIYNEQFF
cdr3_nt: TGTGCCACCAGCCTGGACAGGATTTACAATGAGCAGTTCTTC

d_call: -
v_call: TRBV29-1
j_call: TRBJ1-1
clone_size: few
cdr3_aa: CSVFFGRGGNTEAFF
cdr3_nt: TGCAGCGTTTTCTTCGGACGGGGAGGAAACACTGAAGCTTTCTTT

d_call: TRBD1
v_call: TRBV19
j_call: TRBJ1-2
clone_size: many
cdr3_aa: CASSMEGQAHYGYTF
cdr3_nt: TGTGCCAGTAGTATGGAGGGACAGGCCCACTATGGCTACACCTTC

d_call: TRBD1
v_call: TRBV12-3/TRBV12-4
j_call: TRBJ2-2
clone_size: -
cdr3_aa: CASWGDRAVTGELFF
cdr3_nt: TGTGCCAGCTGGGGGGACAGGGCAGTAACCGGGGAGCTGTTTTTT

d_call: TRBD2
v_call: TRBV25-1
j_call: TRBJ2-1
clone_size: -
cdr3_aa: CASSEPLGLAGKQFF
cdr3_nt: TGTGCCAGCAGTGAGCCCCTCGGACTAGCTGGAAAGCAGTTCTTC

d_call: -
v_call: TRBV6-2/TRBV6-3
j_call: TRBJ2-1
clone_size: few
cdr3_aa: CASSPLLEQFF
cdr3_nt: TGTGCCAGCAGCCCCCTTCTGGAGCAGTTCTTC

d_call: -
v_call: TRBV6-6
j_call: TRBJ1-2
clone_size: few
cdr3_aa: CASNLAGNTNYGYTF
cdr3_nt: TGTGCCAGCAACCTAGCAGGGAACACTAACTATGGCTACACCTTC

d_call: TRBD1
v_call: TRBV6-6
j_call: TRBJ2-1
clone_size: few
cdr3_aa: CASTTTLTGTAYNEQFF
cdr3_nt: TGTGCCAGCACCACTACCCTCACCGGGACAGCCTACAATGAGCAGTTCTTC

d_call: -
v_call: TRBV18
j_call: TRBJ2-1
clone_size: few
cdr3_aa: CASSPNPGTYNEQFF
cdr3_nt: TGTGCCAGCTCCCCAAACCCTGGGACCTACAATGAGCAGTTCTTC

d_call: -
v_call: TRBV5-6
j_call: TRBJ1-2
clone_size: once
cdr3_aa: CASSFKAGYTF
cdr3_nt: TGTGCCAGCAGCTTCAAAGCGGGCTACACCTTC

d_call: -
v_call: TRBV7-2
j_call: TRBJ2-5
clone_size: few
cdr3_aa: CASSLSFGQETQYF
cdr3_nt: TGTGCCAGCAGCCTTAGTTTTGGCCAAGAGACCCAGTACTTC

d_call: -
v_call: TRBV6-5
j_call: TRBJ2-1
clone_size: few
cdr3_aa: CASSYSWSRNNEQFF
cdr3_nt: TGTGCCAGCAGTTACTCGTGGTCCAGGAACAATGAGCAGTTCTTC

d_call: -
v_call: TRBV29-1
j_call: TRBJ1-2
clone_size: -
cdr3_aa: CSVETPRGYGYTF
cdr3_nt: TGCAGCGTTGAAACCCCCCGTGGATACGGCTACACCTTC

d_call: TRBD1
v_call: TRBV13
j_call: TRBJ1-5
clone_size: -
cdr3_aa: CASSLAGQGADTQHF
cdr3_nt: TGTGCCAGCAGCTTAGCGGGACAGGGGGCAGATACGCAGCATTTT

d_call: -
v_call: TRBV9
j_call: TRBJ1-5
clone_size: -
cdr3_aa: CASSVGGEVIQPQHF
cdr3_nt: TGTGCCAGCAGCGTAGGCGGGGAAGTAATCCAGCCCCAGCATTTT

d_call: -
v_call: TRBV9
j_call: TRBJ1-1
clone_size: -
cdr3_aa: CASSVAGRGQNTEAFF
cdr3_nt: TGTGCCAGCAGCGTAGCTGGCCGGGGCCAGAACACTGAAGCTTTCTTT

d_call: -
v_call: TRBV5-1
j_call: TRBJ1-1
clone_size: few
cdr3_aa: CASSSWTAMNTEAFF
cdr3_nt: TGCGCCAGCAGCTCGTGGACAGCCATGAACACTGAAGCTTTCTTT

d_call: -
v_call: TRBV7-6
j_call: TRBJ2-7
clone_size: few
cdr3_aa: CASSLASGDRRSYEQYF
cdr3_nt: TGTGCCAGCAGCTTAGCATCGGGCGACAGGAGGAGCTACGAGCAGTACTTC

d_call: -
v_call: TRBV7-9
j_call: TRBJ2-3
clone_size: -
cdr3_aa: CASAVGTGASIDTQYF
cdr3_nt: TGTGCCAGCGCGGTCGGAACTGGGGCAAGCATAGATACGCAGTATTTT

d_call: -
v_call: TRBV5-1
j_call: TRBJ2-2
clone_size: few
cdr3_aa: CASRLTETNTGELFF
cdr3_nt: TGCGCCAGCCGCTTGACCGAAACGAACACCGGGGAGCTGTTTTTT

d_call: -
v_call: TRBV3-1
j_call: TRBJ2-2
clone_size: -
cdr3_aa: CASSHPITGELFF
cdr3_nt: TGTGCCAGCAGCCACCCTATCACCGGGGAGCTGTTTTTT

d_call: -
v_call: TRBV15
j_call: TRBJ2-7
clone_size: few
cdr3_aa: CATSRDLRREQYF
cdr3_nt: TGTGCCACCAGCAGAGATCTTCGTCGCGAGCAGTACTTC

d_call: -
v_call: TRBV12-3/TRBV12-4
j_call: TRBJ2-1
clone_size: few
cdr3_aa: CASSFGLYNEQFF
cdr3_nt: TGTGCCAGCAGTTTCGGGCTGTACAATGAGCAGTTCTTC

d_call: TRBD1
v_call: TRBV7-8
j_call: TRBJ2-5
clone_size: many
cdr3_aa: CASRSRQGLATQYF
cdr3_nt: TGTGCCAGCAGAAGCCGACAGGGTCTTGCGACCCAGTACTTC

d_call: -
v_call: TRBV18
j_call: TRBJ2-3
clone_size: -
cdr3_aa: CASSSTRSTDTQYF
cdr3_nt: TGTGCCAGCTCGTCGACTAGGAGCACAGATACGCAGTATTTT

d_call: -
v_call: TRBV10-1
j_call: TRBJ2-3
clone_size: few
cdr3_aa: CASSEYGPGPDTQYF
cdr3_nt: TGCGCCAGCAGTGAATACGGGCCGGGGCCAGATACGCAGTATTTT

d_call: -
v_call: TRBV15
j_call: TRBJ2-2
clone_size: -
cdr3_aa: CATSRVREDTGELFF
cdr3_nt: TGTGCCACCAGCAGAGTTCGGGAAGACACCGGGGAGCTGTTTTTT

d_call: -
v_call: TRBV18
j_call: TRBJ1-5
clone_size: few
cdr3_aa: CASSPEIAGVGQPQHF
cdr3_nt: TGTGCCAGCTCGCCTGAAATAGCAGGGGTAGGACAGCCCCAGCATTTT

d_call: TRBD1
v_call: TRBV29-1
j_call: TRBJ2-1
clone_size: -
cdr3_aa: CSGRRAGGNEQFF
cdr3_nt: TGCAGCGGGCGGCGGGCAGGGGGCAATGAGCAGTTCTTC

d_call: TRBD1
v_call: TRBV5-4
j_call: TRBJ1-5
clone_size: few
cdr3_aa: CASSEPQGASNQPQHF
cdr3_nt: TGTGCCAGCAGCGAACCACAGGGGGCTAGCAATCAGCCCCAGCATTTT

d_call: -
v_call: TRBV30
j_call: TRBJ2-1
clone_size: -
cdr3_aa: CAWSVGLEQFF
cdr3_nt: TGTGCCTGGAGTGTAGGGCTTGAGCAGTTCTTC

d_call: -
v_call: TRBV2
j_call: TRBJ2-1
clone_size: many
cdr3_aa: CASSDPAYEKFF
cdr3_nt: TGTGCCAGCAGTGATCCGGCCTACGAGAAGTTCTTC

d_call: -
v_call: TRBV5-5
j_call: TRBJ1-1
clone_size: few
cdr3_aa: CASSLWAPEMNTEAFF
cdr3_nt: TGTGCCAGCAGCTTGTGGGCCCCCGAGATGAACACTGAAGCTTTCTTT